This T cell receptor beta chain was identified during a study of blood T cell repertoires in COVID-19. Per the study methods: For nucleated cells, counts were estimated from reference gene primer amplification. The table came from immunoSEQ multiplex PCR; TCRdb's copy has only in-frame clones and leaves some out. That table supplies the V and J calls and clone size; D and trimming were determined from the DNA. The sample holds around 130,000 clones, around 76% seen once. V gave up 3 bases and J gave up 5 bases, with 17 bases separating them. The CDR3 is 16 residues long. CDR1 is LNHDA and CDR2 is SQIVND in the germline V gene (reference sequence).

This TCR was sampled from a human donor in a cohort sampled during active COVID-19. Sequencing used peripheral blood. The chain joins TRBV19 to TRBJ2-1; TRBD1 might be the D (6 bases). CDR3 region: CASSIWSQGTHNEQFF. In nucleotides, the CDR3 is TGTGCCAGTAGTATTTGGAGTCAGGGGACCCACAATGAGCAGTTCTTC. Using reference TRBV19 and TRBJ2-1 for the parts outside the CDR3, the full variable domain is DGGITQSPKYLFRKEGQNVTLSCEQNLNHDAMYWYRQDPGQGLRLIYYSQIVNDFQKGDIAEGYSVSREKKESFPLTVTSAQKNPTAFYLCASSIWSQGTHNEQFFGPGTRLTVL.